Shown below are 10 T cell receptor beta chains from a single sample sequenced in a study of response to subunit inactivated influenza vaccine. Using its own MiXCR run on the RT-PCR reads, TCRdb lists one record per CDR3 protein. The table has fewer than 650,000 distinct CDR3 sequences, around 13% seen once. Sequencing used PBMCs from blood, obtained more than 35 days after vaccination. Every receptor here comes from a man in his forties or fifties who received an inactivated influenza vaccine.

This clonotype was recorded a few times. The chain combines TRBV5-6 with TRBJ2-1, with 11 nucleotides matching TRBD2. V shed 3 bases, J shed 8 bases, and the junction held 10 bases outside the gene matches. Germline CDR1 and CDR2: SGHDT and YYEEEE. The CDR3 has 16 residues. CDR3 coding DNA: TGTGCCAGCAGCTATCCTGGGACTAGCGGTTGGGATGAGCAGTTCTTC. This encodes CASSYPGTSGWDEQFF.

The chain is built from TRBV7-9 and TRBJ2-7; D tentatively fits TRBD1 or TRBD2 (6 bases each). Trimming shortened V by 4 bases and J by 3 bases, and 10 bases separated the two germline ends. The CDR3 covers 13 residues. CDR1 is SEHNR and CDR2 is FQNEAQ in the germline V gene (reference sequence). This CDR3 reads CASSWGAGYEQYF. The CDR3 DNA sequence: TGTGCCAGCAGCTGGGGGGCTGGCTACGAGCAGTACTTC.

There are many counts of this clonotype. The chain carries TRBV29-1 and TRBJ2-2; 7 positions agree with TRBD2. Germline V gives CDR1 SQVTM, CDR2 ANQGSEA. The J segment lost 1 base and the V segment lost 6 bases, leaving 5 bases of the junction unmatched. There are 14 residues in the CDR3. This chain's CDR3 is CSVRGGLNTGELFF. The CDR3 nucleotides are TGCAGCGTCCGCGGGGGACTGAACACCGGGGAGCTGTTTTTT.

This clonotype was seen more than once but under ten times. The CDR3 region is CSARPQVNEQFF. CDR3 nucleotides: TGCAGTGCTAGGCCCCAGGTTAATGAGCAGTTCTTC. The rearrangement links TRBV20-1 to TRBJ2-1; D call uncertain. The V gene lost 3 bases and the J gene lost 7 bases, with 10 bases spanning the gap. Germline V gene sequence: CDR1 DFQATT, CDR2 SNEGSKA (reference sequence). CDR3 length: 12 amino acids.

J is TRBJ2-2 and V is TRBV5-1; 7 bases map to TRBD1. Trimming cost V 6 bases and J 0 bases; bases outside gene matches: 11. The CDR3 extends over 17 amino acids. Germline values: CDR1 SGHRS, CDR2 YFSETQ. The CDR3 bases are TGCGCCAGCATGGGCCATCGAGGGGGCCCGAACACCGGGGAGCTGTTTTTT. Translated: CASMGHRGGPNTGELFF.

This clonotype appeared a few times. V usage is TRBV6-6 and J usage is TRBJ2-7; D is possibly TRBD1 or TRBD2 (6 bases each). Germline values: CDR1 MNHNY, CDR2 SVGAGI (reference sequence). The CDR3 sequence is 13 residues long. V gave up 9 bases and J gave up 5 bases, with 17 bases separating them. The CDR3 coding sequence is TGTGCCAGTAGCGCCTCGGGGGCCGACGAGCAGTACTTC. Translation gives CASSASGADEQYF.

This sequence joins TRBV7-8 and TRBJ2-1, with D possibly called TRBD1 or TRBD2 (5 bases each). CDR1 SGHVS and CDR2 FQNEAQ come from the germline V gene. This CDR3 has 15 residues. V was cut by 1 base and J by 9 bases, with 16 bases left in between. This CDR3 is CASSLGGWGLGEQFF. In DNA form, the CDR3 reads TGTGCCAGCAGCTTAGGGGGGTGGGGCCTTGGTGAGCAGTTCTTC.

Only a few counts were recorded for this clonotype. The chain joins TRBV7-2 to TRBJ2-7, with 7 positions matching TRBD1. CDR1 is SGHTA and CDR2 is FQGNSA in the germline V gene. The CDR3 extends over 14 amino acids. Unmatched junction bases numbered 8, after V lost 4 bases and J lost 5 bases. This chain's CDR3 is CASSSGTEADEQYF. CDR3 nucleotides: TGTGCCAGCAGCTCGGGGACAGAGGCGGACGAGCAGTACTTC.

This clonotype was found many times. The chain is built from TRBV6-1 and TRBJ1-2, with unresolved D. The germline gives CDR1 MNHNS, CDR2 SASEGT. The V and J ends lost 6 bases and 4 bases respectively, with 18 bases between them. There are 15 residues in the CDR3. Here the CDR3 reads CASSRGSRGTYGYTF. The CDR3, as DNA: TGTGCCAGCAGCAGAGGTTCGCGGGGAACCTATGGCTACACCTTC.

The gene calls are TRBV5-6 and TRBJ2-2; 9 positions match TRBD1. With V trimmed by 4 bases and J by 4 bases, 11 bases remained unmatched. Germline V gene lookup returns CDR1 SGHDT and CDR2 YYEEEE. This CDR3 contains 17 residues. In DNA form, the CDR3 reads TGTGCCAGCAGCCGTAAAGGACAGGGGTCGGTCACCGGGGAGCTGTTTTTT. This codes for CASSRKGQGSVTGELFF.